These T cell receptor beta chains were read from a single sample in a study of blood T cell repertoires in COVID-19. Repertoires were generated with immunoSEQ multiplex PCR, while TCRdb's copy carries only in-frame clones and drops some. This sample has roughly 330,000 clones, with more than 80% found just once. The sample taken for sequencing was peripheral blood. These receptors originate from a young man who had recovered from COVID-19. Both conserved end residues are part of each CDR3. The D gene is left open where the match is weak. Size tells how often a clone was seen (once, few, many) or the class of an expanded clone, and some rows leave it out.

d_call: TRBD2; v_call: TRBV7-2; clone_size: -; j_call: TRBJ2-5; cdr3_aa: CASSLGTSGGAPETQYF; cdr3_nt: TGTGCCAGCAGCTTAGGGACTAGCGGGGGGGCGCCAGAGACCCAGTACTTC
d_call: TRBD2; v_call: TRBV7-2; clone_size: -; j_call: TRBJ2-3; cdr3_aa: CASSLGAGGNTDTQYF; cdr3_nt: TGTGCCAGCAGCTTAGGAGCGGGGGGAAACACAGATACGCAGTATTTT
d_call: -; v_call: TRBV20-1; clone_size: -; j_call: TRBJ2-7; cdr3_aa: CSASSTVRLPSEQYF; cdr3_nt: TGCAGTGCTAGTTCGACGGTCCGGCTCCCTAGTGAGCAGTACTTC
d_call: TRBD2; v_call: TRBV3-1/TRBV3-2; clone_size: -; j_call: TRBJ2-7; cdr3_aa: CASSRRTSGRNEQYF; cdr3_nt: TGTGCCAGCAGCCGGAGGACTAGCGGGAGGAACGAGCAGTACTTC
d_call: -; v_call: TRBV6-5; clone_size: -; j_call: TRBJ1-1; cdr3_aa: CASSYSDGPTEAFF; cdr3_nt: TGTGCCAGCAGTTACTCGGATGGGCCAACTGAAGCTTTCTTT
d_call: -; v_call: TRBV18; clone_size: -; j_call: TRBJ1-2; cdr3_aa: CASSPISGNYGYTF; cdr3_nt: TGTGCCAGCTCACCAATATCAGGGAACTATGGCTACACCTTC
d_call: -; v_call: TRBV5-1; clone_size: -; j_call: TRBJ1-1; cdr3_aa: CASSIGTLTEAFF; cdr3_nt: TGCGCCAGCAGCATCGGGACTCTTACTGAAGCTTTCTTT
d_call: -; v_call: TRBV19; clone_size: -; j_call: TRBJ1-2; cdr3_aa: CASSIDPGKLYGYTF; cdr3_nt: TGTGCCAGTAGTATAGATCCGGGGAAACTCTATGGCTACACCTTC
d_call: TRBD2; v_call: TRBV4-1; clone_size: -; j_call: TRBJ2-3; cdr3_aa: CASSLRAGGPDTQYF; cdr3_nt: TGCGCCAGCAGCCTCCGAGCGGGAGGGCCAGATACGCAGTATTTT
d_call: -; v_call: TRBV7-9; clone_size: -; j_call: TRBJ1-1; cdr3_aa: CASSHTQGRSTEAFF; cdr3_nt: TGTGCCAGCAGCCATACCCAGGGCCGAAGCACTGAAGCTTTCTTT
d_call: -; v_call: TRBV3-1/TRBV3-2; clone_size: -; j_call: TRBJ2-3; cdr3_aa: CASSQVSSTDTQYF; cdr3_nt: TGTGCCAGCAGCCAAGTGTCTAGCACAGATACGCAGTATTTT
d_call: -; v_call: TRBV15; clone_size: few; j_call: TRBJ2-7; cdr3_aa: CATSRDTFYEQYF; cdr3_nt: TGTGCCACCAGCAGAGACACTTTCTACGAGCAGTACTTC
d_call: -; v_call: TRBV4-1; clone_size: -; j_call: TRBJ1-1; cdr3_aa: CASSQEPGGNTEAFF; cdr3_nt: TGCGCCAGCAGCCAAGAGCCGGGGGGGAACACTGAAGCTTTCTTT
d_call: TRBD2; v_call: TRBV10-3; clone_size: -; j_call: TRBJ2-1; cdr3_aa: CAIESGSNNEQFF; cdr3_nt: TGTGCCATCGAGAGCGGGAGCAACAATGAGCAGTTCTTC
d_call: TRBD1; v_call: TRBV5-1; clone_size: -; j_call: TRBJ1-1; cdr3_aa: CASSLNRGLTKNTEAFF; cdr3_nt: TGCGCCAGCAGCTTAAACAGGGGACTCACGAAGAACACTGAAGCTTTCTTT
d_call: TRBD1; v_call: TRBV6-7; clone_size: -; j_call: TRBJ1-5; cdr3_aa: CASTGSVTGNQPQHF; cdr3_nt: TGTGCCAGCACCGGGTCGGTGACAGGGAATCAGCCCCAGCATTTT
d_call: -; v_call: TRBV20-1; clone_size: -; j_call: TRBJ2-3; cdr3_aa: CSANEQGGTDTQYF; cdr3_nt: TGCAGTGCTAATGAACAGGGAGGGACAGATACGCAGTATTTT
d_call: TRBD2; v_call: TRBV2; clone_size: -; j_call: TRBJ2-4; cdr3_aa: CASSLGLENIQYF; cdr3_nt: TGTGCCAGCAGTTTGGGACTAGAGAACATTCAGTACTTC
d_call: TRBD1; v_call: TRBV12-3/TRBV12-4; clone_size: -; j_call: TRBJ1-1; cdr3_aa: CASIEGQGTEAFF; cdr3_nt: TGTGCCAGCATTGAAGGACAGGGAACTGAAGCTTTCTTT
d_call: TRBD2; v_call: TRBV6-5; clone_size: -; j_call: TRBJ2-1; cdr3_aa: CASIGLAGGEQFF; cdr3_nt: TGTGCCAGCATAGGGCTAGCGGGAGGGGAGCAGTTCTTC
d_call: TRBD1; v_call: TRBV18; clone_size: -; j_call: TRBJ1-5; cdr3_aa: CASSPPGTGEYSNQPQHF; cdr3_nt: TGTGCCAGCTCACCACCGGGGACAGGGGAATATAGCAATCAGCCCCAGCATTTT
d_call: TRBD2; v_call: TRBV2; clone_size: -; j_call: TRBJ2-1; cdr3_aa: CATLADFYNEQFF; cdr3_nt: TGTGCCACACTAGCGGACTTCTACAATGAGCAGTTCTTC
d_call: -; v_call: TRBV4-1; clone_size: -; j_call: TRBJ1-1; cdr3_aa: CASTKEVRGNTEAFF; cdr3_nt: TGCGCCAGCACCAAAGAGGTTAGGGGAAACACTGAAGCTTTCTTT
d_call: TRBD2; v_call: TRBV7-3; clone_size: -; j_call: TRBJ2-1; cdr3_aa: CASSQGLAGGNEQFF; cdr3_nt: TGTGCCAGCAGCCAGGGACTAGCGGGGGGTAATGAGCAGTTCTTC
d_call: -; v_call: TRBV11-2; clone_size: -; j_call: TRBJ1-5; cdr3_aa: CASSLVPLDQPQHF; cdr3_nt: TGTGCCAGCAGCTTAGTCCCACTCGATCAGCCCCAGCATTTT
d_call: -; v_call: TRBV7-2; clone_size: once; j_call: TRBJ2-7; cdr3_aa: CASSYPISYEQYF; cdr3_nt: TGTGCCAGCAGCTACCCTATCTCCTACGAGCAGTACTTC
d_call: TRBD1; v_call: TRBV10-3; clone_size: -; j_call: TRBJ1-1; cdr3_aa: CAISSAQGANTEAFF; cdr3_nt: TGTGCCATCAGTTCGGCACAGGGGGCGAACACTGAAGCTTTCTTT
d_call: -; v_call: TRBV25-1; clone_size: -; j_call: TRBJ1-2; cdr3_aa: CASATAGDYGYTF; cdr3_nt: TGTGCCAGCGCGACAGCGGGGGATTATGGCTACACCTTC
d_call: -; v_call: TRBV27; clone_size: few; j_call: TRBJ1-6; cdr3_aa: CASSFHRDSPLHF; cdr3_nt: TGTGCCAGCAGTTTTCACAGGGACTCACCCCTCCACTTT
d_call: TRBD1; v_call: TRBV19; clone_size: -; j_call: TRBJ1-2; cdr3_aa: CASMKTGGFGYTF; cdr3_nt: TGTGCCAGTATGAAGACAGGGGGGTTTGGCTACACCTTC
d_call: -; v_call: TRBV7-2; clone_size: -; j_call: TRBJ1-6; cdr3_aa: CASSSQNQSPLHF; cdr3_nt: TGTGCCAGCAGCTCACAGAATCAGTCACCCCTCCACTTT
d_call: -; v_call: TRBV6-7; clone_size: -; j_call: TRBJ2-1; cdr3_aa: CASTLLGRAFYNEQFF; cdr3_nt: TGTGCCAGCACCCTTCTGGGCAGAGCCTTTTACAATGAGCAGTTCTTC
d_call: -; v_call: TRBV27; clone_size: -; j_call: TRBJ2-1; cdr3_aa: CASSFLNEQFF; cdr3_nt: TGTGCCAGCAGTTTTCTCAATGAGCAGTTCTTC
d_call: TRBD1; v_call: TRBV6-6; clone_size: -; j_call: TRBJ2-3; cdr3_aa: CASSLKQTGVGTDTQYF; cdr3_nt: TGTGCCAGCAGTCTCAAACAGACAGGGGTGGGTACAGATACGCAGTATTTT
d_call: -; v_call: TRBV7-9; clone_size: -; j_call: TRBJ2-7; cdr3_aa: CASSLETSPGEQYF; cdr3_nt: TGTGCCAGCAGCTTAGAGACTAGTCCTGGCGAGCAGTACTTC
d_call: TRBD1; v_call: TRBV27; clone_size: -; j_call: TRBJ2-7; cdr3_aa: CASSLPGQGPYEQYF; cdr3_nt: TGTGCCAGCAGTTTACCCGGACAGGGCCCCTACGAGCAGTACTTC
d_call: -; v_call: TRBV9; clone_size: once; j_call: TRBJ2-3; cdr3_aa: CASSPSGGGATDTQYF; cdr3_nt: TGTGCCAGCAGCCCCTCTGGTGGGGGGGCCACAGATACGCAGTATTTT
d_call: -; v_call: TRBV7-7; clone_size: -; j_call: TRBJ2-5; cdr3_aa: CASSPGVRETQYF; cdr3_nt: TGTGCCAGCAGCCCCGGAGTACGGGAGACCCAGTACTTC
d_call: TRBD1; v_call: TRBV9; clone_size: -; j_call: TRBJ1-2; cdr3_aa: CASSPSGTDYGYTF; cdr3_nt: TGTGCCAGCAGCCCCTCCGGGACAGACTATGGCTACACCTTC
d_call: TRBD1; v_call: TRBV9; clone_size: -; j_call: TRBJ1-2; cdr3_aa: CASSPQTGGASGYTF; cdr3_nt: TGTGCCAGCAGCCCGCAGACAGGGGGTGCGAGTGGCTACACCTTC
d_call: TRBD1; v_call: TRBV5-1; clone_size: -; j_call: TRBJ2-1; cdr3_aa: CASSNGQGGNEQFF; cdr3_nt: TGCGCCAGCAGCAACGGACAGGGTGGCAATGAGCAGTTCTTC
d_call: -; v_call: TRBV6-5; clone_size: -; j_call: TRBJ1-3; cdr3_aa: CASSYSQGNGNTIYF; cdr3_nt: TGTGCCAGCAGTTACTCACAGGGTAATGGAAACACCATATATTTT
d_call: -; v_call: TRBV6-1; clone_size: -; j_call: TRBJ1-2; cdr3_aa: CASSEVLRGAGGYTF; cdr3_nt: TGTGCCAGCAGTGAAGTTCTTCGGGGGGCGGGAGGCTACACCTTC
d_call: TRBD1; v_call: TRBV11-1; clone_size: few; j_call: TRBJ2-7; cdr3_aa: CASSLDRGHYEQYF; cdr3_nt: TGTGCCAGCAGCTTAGACAGGGGGCATTACGAGCAGTACTTC
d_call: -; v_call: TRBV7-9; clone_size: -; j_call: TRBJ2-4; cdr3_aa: CASSLSWGSHIQYF; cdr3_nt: TGTGCCAGCAGCTTATCATGGGGCAGTCACATTCAGTACTTC
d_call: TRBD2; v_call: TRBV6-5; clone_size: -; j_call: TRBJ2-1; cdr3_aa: CASTEGTSNYNEQFF; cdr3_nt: TGTGCCAGCACCGAAGGGACTAGTAACTACAATGAGCAGTTCTTC
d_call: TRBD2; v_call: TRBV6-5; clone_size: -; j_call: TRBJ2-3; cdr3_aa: CASSIAGIGDTQYF; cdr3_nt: TGTGCCAGCAGTATAGCGGGAATAGGAGATACGCAGTATTTT
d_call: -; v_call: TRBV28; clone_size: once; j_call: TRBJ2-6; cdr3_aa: CASSLSGTGANVLTF; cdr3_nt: TGTGCCAGCAGTTTATCAGGGACTGGGGCCAACGTCCTGACTTTC
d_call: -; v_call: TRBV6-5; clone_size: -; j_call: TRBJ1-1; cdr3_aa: CASSWATGVNTEAFF; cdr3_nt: TGTGCCAGCAGCTGGGCGACAGGAGTGAACACTGAAGCTTTCTTT
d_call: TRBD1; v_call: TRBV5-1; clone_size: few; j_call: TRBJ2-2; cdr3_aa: CASSPGGQGGSGELFF; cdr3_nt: TGCGCCAGCAGCCCCGGGGGACAGGGAGGATCCGGGGAGCTGTTTTTT
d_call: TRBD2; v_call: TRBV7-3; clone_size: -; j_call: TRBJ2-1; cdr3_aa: CASSLWASGAPQYNEQFF; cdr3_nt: TGTGCCAGCAGCTTATGGGCTAGCGGGGCGCCTCAATACAATGAGCAGTTCTTC
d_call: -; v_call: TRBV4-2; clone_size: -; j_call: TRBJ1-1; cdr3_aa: CASSQDPGRRGLTEAFF; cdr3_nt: TGTGCCAGCAGCCAAGATCCTGGCAGACGAGGGTTGACTGAAGCTTTCTTT
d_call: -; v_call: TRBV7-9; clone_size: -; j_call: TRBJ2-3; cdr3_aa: CASSSLGGERGTDTQYF; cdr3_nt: TGTGCCAGCAGCTCACTAGGGGGGGAAAGGGGCACAGATACGCAGTATTTT
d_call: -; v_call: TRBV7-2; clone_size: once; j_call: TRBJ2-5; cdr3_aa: CASSQNWGWETQYF; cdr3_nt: TGTGCCAGCAGTCAGAACTGGGGCTGGGAGACCCAGTACTTC
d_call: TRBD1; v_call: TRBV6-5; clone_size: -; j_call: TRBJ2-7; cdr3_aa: CASNPGQTYEQYF; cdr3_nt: TGTGCCAGCAATCCGGGACAGACCTACGAGCAGTACTTC
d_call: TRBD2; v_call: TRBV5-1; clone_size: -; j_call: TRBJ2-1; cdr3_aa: CASRAGEVSGSSDEQFF; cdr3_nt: TGCGCCAGCAGGGCAGGGGAGGTAAGCGGGAGTTCGGATGAGCAGTTCTTC
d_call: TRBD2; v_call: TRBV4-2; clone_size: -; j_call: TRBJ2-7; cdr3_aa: CASSPRTSHNEQYF; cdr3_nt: TGTGCCAGCAGCCCCCGGACTAGCCACAACGAGCAGTACTTC
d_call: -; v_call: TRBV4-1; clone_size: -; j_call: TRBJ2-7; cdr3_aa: CASSQDQGTYEQYF; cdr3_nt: TGCGCCAGCAGCCAAGATCAGGGGACCTACGAGCAGTACTTC
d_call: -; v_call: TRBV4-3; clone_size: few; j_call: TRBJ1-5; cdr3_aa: CASSPQGGDQPQHF; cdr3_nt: TGCGCCAGCAGCCCTCAGGGAGGGGATCAGCCCCAGCATTTT